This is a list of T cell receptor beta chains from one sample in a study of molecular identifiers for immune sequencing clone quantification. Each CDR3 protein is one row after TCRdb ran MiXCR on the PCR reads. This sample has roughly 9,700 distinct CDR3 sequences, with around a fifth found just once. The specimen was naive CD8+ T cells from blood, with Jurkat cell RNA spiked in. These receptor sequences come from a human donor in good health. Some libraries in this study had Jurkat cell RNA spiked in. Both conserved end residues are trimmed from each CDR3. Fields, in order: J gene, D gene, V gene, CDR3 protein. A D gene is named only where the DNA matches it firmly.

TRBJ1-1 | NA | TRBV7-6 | ASSSSWDNTEAF
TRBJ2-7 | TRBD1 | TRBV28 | ASSRKGGTGRREQY
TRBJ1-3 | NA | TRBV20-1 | SARAAGRISGNTIY
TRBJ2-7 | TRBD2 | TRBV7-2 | ASSATTSRIKY
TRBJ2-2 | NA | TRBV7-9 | ARDGTETLANTGELF
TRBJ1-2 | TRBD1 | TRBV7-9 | ASSLGTGNYGYT
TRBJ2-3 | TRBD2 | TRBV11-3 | ARSLNFGVAGGIGDTQY
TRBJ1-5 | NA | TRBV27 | ATNSGGLNQPQH
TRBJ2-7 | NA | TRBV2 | ASRNPTEIPYEQY
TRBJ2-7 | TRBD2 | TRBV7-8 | ASSLGFGRARGSSYEQY
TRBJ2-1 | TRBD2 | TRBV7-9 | ASSSPGGYSYNEQF
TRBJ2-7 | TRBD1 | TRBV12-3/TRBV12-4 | ASSQGVRNEQY
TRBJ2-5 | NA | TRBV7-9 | ASSLERLAPETQY
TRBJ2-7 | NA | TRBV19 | ASSSASGGALYSYEQY
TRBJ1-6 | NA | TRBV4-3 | ASSQGEGPLH
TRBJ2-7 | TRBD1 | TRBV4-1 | ASSQKTGGYEQY
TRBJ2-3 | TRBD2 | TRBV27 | ASSDGLADTDTQY
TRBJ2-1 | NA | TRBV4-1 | ASSQLQGEQF
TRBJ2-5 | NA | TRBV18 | ASSPGTVYRETQY
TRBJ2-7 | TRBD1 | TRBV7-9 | ASSPTTGQGYYEQY
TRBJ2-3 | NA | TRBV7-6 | ASSLRPANTAY
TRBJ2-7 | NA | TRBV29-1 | SVELGYEQY
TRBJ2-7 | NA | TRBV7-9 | ASSTPGRSYEQY